Below, 12 T cell receptor beta chains from the same sample are listed, as sequenced in a study of T cell responses to AZD1222 COVID-19 vaccine. Clones were read by immunoSEQ multiplex PCR, and TCRdb kept only the in-frame ones, dropping some. Of more than 150,000 clones listed, about 94% were seen once; the top ten hold roughly a tenth. The specimen was peripheral blood, collected on day 0 of AZD1222 vaccination. The receptor set was obtained from an adult in good health.

The gene calls are TRBV7-3 and TRBJ2-7, with TRBD2 as a possible D gene (5 bases). The CDR3 covers 15 residues. The V gene lost 1 base and the J gene lost 6 bases, with 16 bases spanning the gap. Germline CDR1 is SGHTA and CDR2 is FQGTGA. The CDR3 protein is CASSLNPRGLGEQYF. The CDR3 coding sequence is TGTGCCAGCAGCTTAAATCCCCGCGGGCTGGGCGAGCAGTACTTC. Together with reference TRBV7-3 and TRBJ2-7, the CDR3 gives the full variable domain: GAGVSQTPSNKVTEKGKYVELRCDPISGHTALYWYRQSLGQGPEFLIYFQGTGAADDSGLPNDRFFAVRPEGSVSTLKIQRTERGDSAVYLCASSLNPRGLGEQYFGPGTRLTVT.

J is TRBJ2-1 and V is TRBV28; D ambiguous. The germline V gene has CDR1 MDHEN and CDR2 SYDVKM. Trimming took 2 bases from V and 4 from J, leaving 12 bases between them. CDR3 size: 15 residues. The CDR3 spells CASSLVGPRYNEQFF. In DNA, the CDR3 is TGTGCCAGCAGTTTAGTGGGCCCGAGATACAATGAGCAGTTCTTC.

The genes are TRBV12-1 and TRBJ2-3; the DNA was not used to check the table's D call, TRBD2. TRBV12-1 has pseudogene status. The CDR3 is made up of 17 amino acids. The CDR3 protein is CASSFALASGSTDTQYF. Here the CDR3 DNA reads TGTGCCAGCAGCTTTGCGCTGGCTAGCGGGAGTACAGATACGCAGTATTTT.

The count of this clone is one. The J gene is TRBJ2-1, the V gene TRBV27; 8 nucleotides match TRBD2. This CDR3 contains 18 residues. V lost 5 bases and J lost 6; bases outside the gene matches: 18. CDR1 and CDR2 (germline): MNHEY, SMNVEV (reference sequence). The CDR3 is CASSPTRLAGVRSNEQFF. The CDR3 nucleotides read TGTGCCAGCAGTCCCACCCGGCTAGCGGGCGTTCGTTCCAATGAGCAGTTCTTC.

The chain combines TRBV11-2 with TRBJ2-7, with D possibly being TRBD2 (6 bases). V lost 5 bases and J lost 6, with 11 bases in between. The CDR3 contains 12 residues. The V gene's germline CDR1 is SGHAT and CDR2 FQNNGV. In DNA, the CDR3 is TGTGCCAGCAGCCCGCGGGGTCTCGAGCAGTACTTC. Translated, it gives CASSPRGLEQYF.

This chain connects TRBV9 to TRBJ2-1; D call uncertain. This CDR3 has 15 residues. The ends were cut back, 0 bases at V and 0 bases at J, with 7 bases in the middle. CDR1 and CDR2 (germline): SGDLS, YYNGEE. DNA of the CDR3: TGTGCCAGCAGCGTAGATCCTCTCTCCTACAATGAGCAGTTCTTC. Residues: CASSVDPLSYNEQFF.

Here the CDR3 DNA reads TGCGCCAGCAGGGGGACAGTCGGAACTGAAGCTTTCTTT. This sequence encodes CASRGTVGTEAFF. The chain has TRBV10-2 and TRBJ1-1, with 7 bases identical to TRBD1. J gave up 5 bases and V 6 bases, and 6 bases lay outside the gene matches. From germline, CDR1 is WSHSY and CDR2 SAAADI. The CDR3 consists of 13 residues.

The chain links TRBV27 to TRBJ2-7; no reliable D call. Germline-derived CDR1 and CDR2 are MNHEY and SMNVEV (reference sequence). This CDR3 is 11 amino acids long. Deletions cut 4 bases from V and 0 bases from J, with 1 base between. Here the CDR3 DNA reads TGTGCCAGCAGTTACTCCTACGAGCAGTACTTC. Its protein product is CASSYSYEQYF.

V and J are TRBV19 and TRBJ1-1; D call uncertain. The germline V and J ends were trimmed by 3 bases and 1 base, with 12 bases remaining between them. This CDR3 is 15 amino acids long. CDR1 LNHDA and CDR2 SQIVND come from the germline V gene (reference sequence). The CDR3 reads CASSITRERNTEAFF. The CDR3 DNA reads as TGTGCCAGTAGTATCACTCGAGAACGGAACACTGAAGCTTTCTTT.

As to this clone: The same CDR3 is also encoded by other DNA sequences in this sample. The V gene is TRBV19, the J gene TRBJ2-1, with 7 bases lining up with TRBD2. The CDR3 length is 16 residues. Germline values: CDR1 LNHDA, CDR2 SQIVND (reference sequence). Losses at the gene ends were 0 bases for V and 0 bases for J; bases not matched to a gene: 2. CDR3 in amino acids: CASSIDRGSSYNEQFF. The CDR3 DNA follows: TGTGCCAGTAGTATAGACCGCGGGAGCTCCTACAATGAGCAGTTCTTC. Complete variable domain (other parts from reference TRBV19 and TRBJ2-1): DGGITQSPKYLFRKEGQNVTLSCEQNLNHDAMYWYRQDPGQGLRLIYYSQIVNDFQKGDIAEGYSVSREKKESFPLTVTSAQKNPTAFYLCASSIDRGSSYNEQFFGPGTRLTVL.

The V gene is TRBV7-9, the J gene TRBJ2-5; tentative D call: TRBD2 (6 bases). V shed 5 bases and J shed 3 bases, with 13 bases lying between them. CDR3 length equals 14 residues. Germline V CDR1 and CDR2: SEHNR, FQNEAQ (reference sequence). In DNA form, the CDR3 reads TGTGCCAGCAGCACGACTAGAGGGGAAGAGACCCAGTACTTC. Its translation is CASSTTRGEETQYF. Supplemented by reference TRBV7-9 and TRBJ2-5, the full variable domain reads DTGVSQNPRHKITKRGQNVTFRCDPISEHNRLYWYRQTLGQGPEFLTYFQNEAQLEKSRLLSDRFSAERPKGSFSTLEIQRTEQGDSAMYLCASSTTRGEETQYFGPGTRLLVL.

This clone was seen only a few times. The rearrangement joins TRBV7-3 to TRBJ2-3; 7 positions match TRBD2. Germline V gene sequence: CDR1 SGHTA, CDR2 FQGTGA. This CDR3 comprises 17 residues. V lost 2 bases to trimming and J lost 4 bases; unmatched junction nucleotides: 12. The CDR3 region is CASSLAPFGGRADTQYF. The CDR3 nucleotides are TGTGCCAGCAGCTTAGCCCCATTCGGCGGGAGAGCAGATACGCAGTATTTT.